The present TCR beta chain was sequenced within a study of blood T cell repertoires in COVID-19. Germline values: CDR1 SGDLS, CDR2 YYNGEE. The CDR3 runs 15 residues. V was pared by 1 base and J by 5 bases, with 13 bases between. This table comes from immunoSEQ multiplex PCR, and its TCRdb copy is limited to in-frame clones, with some not included. Of about 270,000 clones in the sample, roughly 86% are singletons; the top ten hold under 3%. The chain joins TRBV9 to TRBJ2-1, with no clear D. Sequencing was performed on PBMCs or T cells enriched from blood (not recorded which). This receptor was taken from a woman aged 18-30 years who had recovered from COVID-19. This CDR3 is CASSVSGWLDNEQFF. The CDR3 DNA reads as TGTGCCAGCAGCGTATCCGGGTGGCTAGACAATGAGCAGTTCTTC.